This is a list of T cell receptor beta chains from one sample in a study of blood T cell repertoires in COVID-19. Sequencing was performed with immunoSEQ multiplex PCR; in TCRdb, only in-frame clones are kept and a portion is missing. The table has more than 350,000 clones, about 89% seen once; the top ten hold 10%. Sequencing was carried out using peripheral blood. These receptors were obtained from a woman younger than 45 with COVID-19, enrolled during active disease. Both conserved end residues are part of each CDR3. A D gene is named only where the DNA matches it firmly. Clone size is shown for a subset of rows, as once, few, many or a class of expanded clone.

v_call: TRBV30; j_call: TRBJ1-1; clone_size: once; d_call: -; cdr3_aa: CAWMEVLTEAFF; cdr3_nt: TGTGCCTGGATGGAGGTGCTCACTGAAGCTTTCTTT
v_call: TRBV19; j_call: TRBJ2-1; clone_size: -; d_call: -; cdr3_aa: CASSVGTYNEQFF; cdr3_nt: TGTGCCAGTAGTGTCGGGACCTACAATGAGCAGTTCTTC
v_call: TRBV29-1; j_call: TRBJ1-1; clone_size: -; d_call: -; cdr3_aa: CSVEQEVEAFF; cdr3_nt: TGCAGCGTTGAACAGGAAGTTGAAGCTTTCTTT
v_call: TRBV19; j_call: TRBJ1-2; clone_size: -; d_call: -; cdr3_aa: CASRWGGGYTF; cdr3_nt: TGTGCCAGTCGCTGGGGGGGTGGCTACACCTTC
v_call: TRBV5-6; j_call: TRBJ1-5; clone_size: -; d_call: -; cdr3_aa: CASSFAGGRNQPQHF; cdr3_nt: TGTGCCAGCAGCTTCGCGGGGGGGAGGAATCAGCCCCAGCATTTT
v_call: TRBV6-5; j_call: TRBJ1-5; clone_size: -; d_call: TRBD1; cdr3_aa: CASSSTGMVNQPQHF; cdr3_nt: TGTGCCAGCAGTTCGACAGGGATGGTCAATCAGCCCCAGCATTTT
v_call: TRBV27; j_call: TRBJ1-5; clone_size: -; d_call: -; cdr3_aa: CASSLWGGQGNQPQHF; cdr3_nt: TGTGCCAGCAGTTTATGGGGGGGCCAGGGCAATCAGCCCCAGCATTTT
v_call: TRBV9; j_call: TRBJ2-7; clone_size: -; d_call: -; cdr3_aa: CASSPSPGLSYEQYF; cdr3_nt: TGTGCCAGCAGCCCCTCCCCGGGACTCTCCTACGAGCAGTACTTC
v_call: TRBV29-1; j_call: TRBJ2-7; clone_size: -; d_call: -; cdr3_aa: CSVVITYEQYF; cdr3_nt: TGCAGCGTTGTGATCACATACGAGCAGTACTTC
v_call: TRBV5-4; j_call: TRBJ1-1; clone_size: -; d_call: -; cdr3_aa: CASSPVAGGDTEAFF; cdr3_nt: TGTGCCAGCAGCCCCGTGGCAGGAGGGGACACTGAAGCTTTCTTT
v_call: TRBV7-9; j_call: TRBJ1-1; clone_size: -; d_call: -; cdr3_aa: CASSSKRELNTEAFF; cdr3_nt: TGTGCCAGCAGCTCCAAGAGGGAGCTTAACACTGAAGCTTTCTTT
v_call: TRBV9; j_call: TRBJ1-2; clone_size: -; d_call: -; cdr3_aa: CASSAGQSSSGYTF; cdr3_nt: TGTGCCAGCAGCGCCGGACAATCCAGCAGTGGCTACACCTTC
v_call: TRBV10-1; j_call: TRBJ2-1; clone_size: -; d_call: -; cdr3_aa: CASSVREGSSYNEQFF; cdr3_nt: TGCGCCAGCAGTGTTAGAGAGGGCAGCTCCTACAATGAGCAGTTCTTC
v_call: TRBV3-1/TRBV3-2; j_call: TRBJ1-4; clone_size: -; d_call: TRBD1; cdr3_aa: CASSRTGYNEKLFF; cdr3_nt: TGTGCCAGCAGCCGGACAGGCTATAATGAAAAACTGTTTTTT
v_call: TRBV6-5; j_call: TRBJ2-4; clone_size: -; d_call: TRBD2; cdr3_aa: CASSYRRGENIQYF; cdr3_nt: TGTGCCAGCAGTTACAGGCGGGGGGAAAACATTCAGTACTTC
v_call: TRBV21-1; j_call: TRBJ1-6; clone_size: -; d_call: -; cdr3_aa: CASRKIGGGADNSPLHF; cdr3_nt: TGTGCCAGCAGAAAAATTGGGGGAGGGGCCGACAATTCACCCCTCCACTTT
v_call: TRBV5-1; j_call: TRBJ2-3; clone_size: once; d_call: TRBD2; cdr3_aa: CASSLAGVFADTQYF; cdr3_nt: TGCGCCAGCAGCCTAGCGGGAGTGTTCGCAGATACGCAGTATTTT
v_call: TRBV18; j_call: TRBJ2-7; clone_size: -; d_call: -; cdr3_aa: CASSPPDESRWYF; cdr3_nt: TGTGCCAGCTCACCACCAGATGAATCTAGATGGTACTTC
v_call: TRBV3-1/TRBV3-2; j_call: TRBJ1-6; clone_size: -; d_call: TRBD1; cdr3_aa: CASSYRGGSPLHF; cdr3_nt: TGTGCCAGCAGCTACAGGGGAGGTTCACCCCTCCACTTT
v_call: TRBV29-1; j_call: TRBJ2-7; clone_size: -; d_call: TRBD2; cdr3_aa: CSVATGLVSSYEQYF; cdr3_nt: TGCAGCGTTGCCACGGGACTAGTTAGCTCCTACGAGCAGTACTTC
v_call: TRBV29-1; j_call: TRBJ1-5; clone_size: -; d_call: -; cdr3_aa: CSVTEDSDQPQHF; cdr3_nt: TGCAGCGTGACGGAGGACAGCGATCAGCCCCAGCATTTT
v_call: TRBV5-4; j_call: TRBJ2-2; clone_size: -; d_call: TRBD2; cdr3_aa: CASSLAGLAGTGELFF; cdr3_nt: TGTGCCAGCAGCTTGGCAGGTCTAGCGGGCACCGGGGAGCTGTTTTTT
v_call: TRBV13; j_call: TRBJ2-2; clone_size: many; d_call: -; cdr3_aa: CASSLYGNTGELFF; cdr3_nt: TGTGCCAGCAGCTTATACGGGAACACCGGGGAGCTGTTTTTT
v_call: TRBV2; j_call: TRBJ2-1; clone_size: few; d_call: -; cdr3_aa: CASSLLPAGEQFF; cdr3_nt: TGTGCCAGCAGCCTCCTCCCAGCAGGCGAGCAGTTCTTC
v_call: TRBV3-1/TRBV3-2; j_call: TRBJ2-2; clone_size: -; d_call: -; cdr3_aa: CASSQQASGGELFF; cdr3_nt: TGTGCCAGCAGCCAACAGGCGAGTGGCGGGGAGCTGTTTTTT
v_call: TRBV5-1; j_call: TRBJ1-4; clone_size: -; d_call: -; cdr3_aa: CASSLGLNNEKLFF; cdr3_nt: TGCGCCAGCAGCTTGGGACTGAATAATGAAAAACTGTTTTTT
v_call: TRBV2; j_call: TRBJ2-7; clone_size: -; d_call: TRBD2; cdr3_aa: CASNARLAGGESSYEQYF; cdr3_nt: TGTGCCAGCAACGCTAGGCTAGCGGGAGGGGAGAGCTCCTACGAGCAGTACTTC
v_call: TRBV15; j_call: TRBJ1-3; clone_size: once; d_call: TRBD1; cdr3_aa: CATSRTGGPGNTIYF; cdr3_nt: TGTGCCACCAGCAGAACAGGGGGTCCTGGAAACACCATATATTTT
v_call: TRBV20-1; j_call: TRBJ2-1; clone_size: -; d_call: -; cdr3_aa: CSASPPRGSSYNEQFF; cdr3_nt: TGCAGTGCTAGTCCCCCCCGCGGAAGCTCCTACAATGAGCAGTTCTTC
v_call: TRBV28; j_call: TRBJ1-4; clone_size: -; d_call: TRBD1; cdr3_aa: CASSNTGVTNEKLFF; cdr3_nt: TGTGCCAGCAGCAACACAGGGGTAACTAATGAAAAACTGTTTTTT
v_call: TRBV10-1; j_call: TRBJ1-1; clone_size: -; d_call: TRBD1; cdr3_aa: CATDFLGQGDSTEAFF; cdr3_nt: TGCGCCACCGATTTTTTGGGACAGGGAGACAGCACTGAAGCTTTCTTT
v_call: TRBV7-8; j_call: TRBJ2-7; clone_size: -; d_call: TRBD1; cdr3_aa: CASSLDGTATFEQYF; cdr3_nt: TGTGCCAGCAGCTTAGATGGGACAGCGACTTTCGAGCAGTACTTC
v_call: TRBV24-1; j_call: TRBJ1-2; clone_size: -; d_call: -; cdr3_aa: CATRGQSYGYTF; cdr3_nt: TGTGCCACCAGGGGACAATCCTATGGCTACACCTTC
v_call: TRBV6-5; j_call: TRBJ1-4; clone_size: -; d_call: -; cdr3_aa: CASSYGGGRSEKLFF; cdr3_nt: TGTGCCAGCAGTTACGGCGGAGGGAGGAGTGAAAAACTGTTTTTT
v_call: TRBV10-3; j_call: TRBJ2-2; clone_size: -; d_call: TRBD1; cdr3_aa: CAISDSGGPPGELFF; cdr3_nt: TGTGCCATCAGTGATTCAGGGGGACCTCCCGGGGAGCTGTTTTTT
v_call: TRBV25-1; j_call: TRBJ2-7; clone_size: many; d_call: -; cdr3_aa: CASSPRDTYEQYF; cdr3_nt: TGTGCCAGCAGTCCCCGGGACACCTACGAGCAGTACTTC
v_call: TRBV3-1/TRBV3-2; j_call: TRBJ2-2; clone_size: -; d_call: TRBD2; cdr3_aa: CASSPLAGGIGELFF; cdr3_nt: TGTGCCAGCAGCCCCCTGGCGGGAGGGATCGGGGAGCTGTTTTTT
v_call: TRBV19; j_call: TRBJ1-4; clone_size: -; d_call: -; cdr3_aa: CASSIGQTNEKLFF; cdr3_nt: TGTGCCAGTAGTATCGGACAGACTAATGAAAAACTGTTTTTT
v_call: TRBV9; j_call: TRBJ2-3; clone_size: -; d_call: TRBD2; cdr3_aa: CASSPFGGGVADTQYF; cdr3_nt: TGTGCCAGCAGCCCTTTCGGGGGGGGAGTGGCGGATACGCAGTATTTT
v_call: TRBV10-2; j_call: TRBJ1-4; clone_size: -; d_call: -; cdr3_aa: CASRPAGNNEKLFF; cdr3_nt: TGCGCCAGCAGACCCGCAGGGAATAATGAAAAACTGTTTTTT
v_call: TRBV9; j_call: TRBJ1-3; clone_size: few; d_call: -; cdr3_aa: CASSPNGGLSGNTIYF; cdr3_nt: TGTGCCAGCAGCCCTAACGGGGGTTTGTCTGGAAACACCATATATTTT
v_call: TRBV30; j_call: TRBJ2-1; clone_size: -; d_call: TRBD2; cdr3_aa: CAWSSGLAGGEQFF; cdr3_nt: TGTGCCTGGAGTTCGGGACTAGCGGGAGGGGAGCAGTTCTTC
v_call: TRBV2; j_call: TRBJ2-5; clone_size: -; d_call: TRBD2; cdr3_aa: CASRGGYQETQYF; cdr3_nt: TGTGCCAGCAGGGGGGGGTACCAAGAGACCCAGTACTTC
v_call: TRBV10-3; j_call: TRBJ2-7; clone_size: -; d_call: TRBD2; cdr3_aa: CAISESTSGSYEQYF; cdr3_nt: TGTGCCATCAGTGAGTCGACTAGCGGCTCCTACGAGCAGTACTTC
v_call: TRBV5-6; j_call: TRBJ2-7; clone_size: -; d_call: -; cdr3_aa: CASSPLSASYEQYF; cdr3_nt: TGTGCCAGCAGCCCTCTGAGCGCCTCCTACGAGCAGTACTTC
v_call: TRBV6-6; j_call: TRBJ2-5; clone_size: -; d_call: -; cdr3_aa: CASSYGGQPQETQYF; cdr3_nt: TGTGCCAGCAGTTACGGAGGACAGCCCCAAGAGACCCAGTACTTC
v_call: TRBV4-3; j_call: TRBJ2-2; clone_size: once; d_call: TRBD2; cdr3_aa: CASSLLFASPGLADRNTGELFF; cdr3_nt: TGCGCCAGCAGCCTCCTATTTGCTTCGCCGGGACTAGCGGACAGGAACACCGGGGAGCTGTTTTTT